The 12 T cell receptor beta chains reported below all come from one sample, sequenced in a study of cytomegalovirus exposure and HLA in healthy donors. 13 Jbeta primers and 60 Vbeta primers were used for the PCR. The assay was immunoSEQ multiplex PCR, and TCRdb's table has in-frame clones only and misses some. The sample data list 100,000 to 150,000 clones. The sample consisted of PBMCs. These receptors were obtained from a man aged 18 to 29 in good health and CMV-seronegative.

This chain joins TRBV28 and TRBJ1-2, with TRBD1 matching over 9 bases. With V trimmed by 5 bases and J by 6 bases, 7 bases remained unmatched. The V gene's germline CDR1 is MDHEN and CDR2 SYDVKM. The CDR3 has 14 amino acids. The chain's CDR3 is CASSPGQGGHGYTF. The DNA for the CDR3 is TGTGCCAGCAGTCCGGGACAGGGAGGACATGGCTACACCTTC.

Turning to this clone: The same CDR3 arises from other DNA sequences in this sample as well. The chain couples TRBV4-3 to TRBJ2-7, with TRBD2 matching over 7 bases. In germline, CDR1 is LGHNA, CDR2 YSLEER. The CDR3 consists of 15 residues. V lost 1 base, J lost 0 bases, and 3 bases stayed unmatched. Written as DNA, the CDR3 is TGCGCCAGCAGCCAAGGGCTAGCGGACTCCTACGAGCAGTACTTC. Protein: CASSQGLADSYEQYF.

This chain uses TRBV6-6 with TRBJ2-5, with 11 nucleotides matching TRBD2. There are 16 residues in the CDR3. Per the germline V gene, CDR1 is MNHNY and CDR2 is SVGAGI (reference sequence). The junction had 12 bases not matched to a gene; V was cut back by 10 bases and J by 2 bases. CDR3 DNA: TGTGCCACCGGACTTCCGGGACTAGCGGAGCAAGAGACCCAGTACTTC. It translates to CATGLPGLAEQETQYF.

The chain is built from TRBV18 and TRBJ1-2, with D uncertain. Germline V gene sequence: CDR1 KGHSH, CDR2 LQKENI. The germline V and J ends were trimmed by 3 bases and 6 bases, with 14 bases remaining between them. The CDR3 covers 14 residues. The CDR3 nucleotides are TGTGCCAGCTCACCGAAACAGATCGCAAATGGCTACACCTTC. Translated: CASSPKQIANGYTF.

The chain carries TRBV4-3 and TRBJ2-7; D is uncertain. CDR1 LGHNA and CDR2 YSLEER come from the germline V gene. CDR3 length: 15 residues. The V and J ends lost 0 bases and 2 bases respectively, with 11 bases between them. CDR3 loop: CASSQERTFAYEQYF. CDR3 nucleotides: TGCGCCAGCAGCCAAGAGAGAACTTTTGCCTACGAGCAGTACTTC.

This chain connects TRBV27 to TRBJ2-7; 7 nucleotides align to TRBD1. The germline V gene has CDR1 MNHEY and CDR2 SMNVEV (reference sequence). Germline trimming cut 8 bases from V and 4 bases from J; bases unmatched to any gene: 11. The CDR3 extends over 14 amino acids. The chain's CDR3 is CASRPQGNVYEQYF. CDR3 coding DNA: TGTGCCAGCCGACCACAGGGGAATGTTTACGAGCAGTACTTC.

The V gene is TRBV28, the J gene TRBJ2-7, with 8 bases lining up with TRBD2. The CDR3 consists of 14 residues. V lost 7 bases, J lost 5 bases, and 10 bases stayed unmatched. The germline gives CDR1 MDHEN, CDR2 SYDVKM. The CDR3 loop is CASTTGGAPHEQYF. Written as DNA, the CDR3 is TGTGCCAGCACTACCGGGGGGGCGCCCCACGAGCAGTACTTC.

The chain employs TRBV27 and TRBJ1-1, with 12 nucleotides matching TRBD1. The trim removed 3 bases at V and 0 bases at J, leaving 8 bases unmatched. Germline values: CDR1 MNHEY, CDR2 SMNVEV (reference sequence). The CDR3 length is 18 residues. The CDR3 spells CASSLARDRGRLNTEAFF. The CDR3, as DNA: TGTGCCAGCAGTTTGGCACGGGACAGGGGGCGCCTGAACACTGAAGCTTTCTTT.

The chain has TRBV15 and TRBJ1-1; no clear D gene. The CDR3 is 13 amino acids. V lost 4 bases, J lost 0 bases, and 6 bases lay in between. Germline values: CDR1 LNHNV, CDR2 YYDKDF (reference sequence). In DNA, the CDR3 is TGTGCCACCAGCACTAGCATGAACACTGAAGCTTTCTTT. Translated, it gives CATSTSMNTEAFF.

A word on this clone: The same CDR3 is also encoded by other DNA sequences in this sample. The V and J genes are TRBV27 and TRBJ2-7; the D gene is possibly TRBD2 (6 bases). CDR1 is MNHEY, CDR2 SMNVEV, per germline (reference sequence). Trimming took 5 bases from V and 5 from J, leaving 16 bases between them. This CDR3 contains 14 residues. The CDR3 sequence: CASSPLWTTHEQYF. The CDR3 DNA sequence: TGTGCCAGCAGTCCCTTATGGACTACACACGAGCAGTACTTC.

The V gene is TRBV28, the J gene TRBJ2-7, with D perhaps TRBD1 (6 bases). The germline V gene has CDR1 MDHEN and CDR2 SYDVKM. This CDR3 contains 16 residues. V lost 2 bases and J 6 bases, leaving 20 bases between the germline ends. Written as DNA, the CDR3 is TGTGCCAGCAGTTTAGCTACTTGGGACAACATCGGCGAGCAGTACTTC. Translated, it gives CASSLATWDNIGEQYF.

Remarks on this clone: Germline and junction disagree at one end, which may indicate a read error. The same CDR3 also results from other DNA sequences found in this sample. The chain joins TRBV7-2 to TRBJ2-7; D gene ambiguous. This CDR3 contains 12 residues. CDR1 is SGHTA and CDR2 is FQGNSA in the germline V gene. The CDR3: CASSELRYEQYF. The CDR3 DNA reads TGCGCCAGCAGCGAACTGAGATACGAGCAGTACTTC. The full variable domain, with the rest looked up from reference TRBV7-2 and TRBJ2-7, is GAGVSQSPSNKVTEKGKDVELRCDPISGHTALYWYRQSLGQGLEFLIYFQGNSAPDKSGLPSDRFSAERTGGSVSTLTIQRTQQEDSAVYLCASSELRYEQYFGPGTRLTVT.